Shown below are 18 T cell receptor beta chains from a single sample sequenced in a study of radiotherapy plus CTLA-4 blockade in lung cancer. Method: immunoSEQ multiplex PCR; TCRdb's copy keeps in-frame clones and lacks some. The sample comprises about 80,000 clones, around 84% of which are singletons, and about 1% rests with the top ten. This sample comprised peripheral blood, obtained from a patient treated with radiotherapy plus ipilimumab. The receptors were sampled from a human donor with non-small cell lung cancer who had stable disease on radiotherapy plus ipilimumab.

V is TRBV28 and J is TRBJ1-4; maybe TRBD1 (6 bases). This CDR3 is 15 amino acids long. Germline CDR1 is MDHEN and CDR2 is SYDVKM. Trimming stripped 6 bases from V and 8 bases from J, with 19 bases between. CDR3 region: CASSPLGAFGEKLFF. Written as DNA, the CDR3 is TGTGCCAGCAGCCCGCTGGGGGCTTTCGGCGAAAAACTGTTTTTT.

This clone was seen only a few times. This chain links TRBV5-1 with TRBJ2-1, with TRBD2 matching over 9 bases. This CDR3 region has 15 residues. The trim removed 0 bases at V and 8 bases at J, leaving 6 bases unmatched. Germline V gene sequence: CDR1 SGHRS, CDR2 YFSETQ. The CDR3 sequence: CASSLGSGSNDEQFF. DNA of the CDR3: TGCGCCAGCAGCTTGGGTAGCGGGAGTAACGATGAGCAGTTCTTC.

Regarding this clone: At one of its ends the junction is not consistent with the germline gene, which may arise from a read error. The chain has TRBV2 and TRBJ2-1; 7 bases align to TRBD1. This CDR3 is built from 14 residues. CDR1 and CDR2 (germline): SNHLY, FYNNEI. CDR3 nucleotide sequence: TGTGCCAGCAGCCGGGACAGAGCAACCAATCAGCAGTTCTTC. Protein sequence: CASSRDRATNQQFF.

The CDR3 bases are TGTGCCTGGAGTGGGGACAGGGGCTACGAGCAGTACTTC. Its protein is CAWSGDRGYEQYF. The genes are TRBV30 and TRBJ2-7, with TRBD1 identical over 10 bases. The CDR3 sequence is 13 residues long. The junction had 0 bases not matched to a gene; V was cut back by 1 base and J by 3 bases. CDR1 and CDR2 (germline): GTSNPN, SVGIG (reference sequence).

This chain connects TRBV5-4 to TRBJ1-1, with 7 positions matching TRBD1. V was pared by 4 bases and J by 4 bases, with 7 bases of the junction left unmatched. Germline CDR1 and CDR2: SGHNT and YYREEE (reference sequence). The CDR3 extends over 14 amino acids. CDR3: CASSQGGLSTEAFF. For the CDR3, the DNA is TGTGCCAGCAGCCAGGGGGGGTTGAGCACTGAAGCTTTCTTT. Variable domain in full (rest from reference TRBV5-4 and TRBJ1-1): ETGVTQSPTHLIKTRGQQVTLRCSSQSGHNTVSWYQQALGQGPQFIFQYYREEENGRGNFPPRFSGLQFPNYSSELNVNALELDDSALYLCASSQGGLSTEAFFGQGTRLTVV.

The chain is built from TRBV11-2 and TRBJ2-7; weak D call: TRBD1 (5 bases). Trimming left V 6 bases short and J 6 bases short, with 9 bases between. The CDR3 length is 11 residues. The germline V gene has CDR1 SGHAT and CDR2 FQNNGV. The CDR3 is CASSRQFEQYF. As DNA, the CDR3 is TGTGCCAGCAGTCGACAGTTCGAGCAGTACTTC. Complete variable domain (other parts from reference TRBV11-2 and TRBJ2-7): EAGVAQSPRYKIIEKRQSVAFWCNPISGHATLYWYQQILGQGPKLLIQFQNNGVVDDSQLPKDRFSAERLKGVDSTLKIQPAKLEDSAVYLCASSRQFEQYFGPGTRLTVT.

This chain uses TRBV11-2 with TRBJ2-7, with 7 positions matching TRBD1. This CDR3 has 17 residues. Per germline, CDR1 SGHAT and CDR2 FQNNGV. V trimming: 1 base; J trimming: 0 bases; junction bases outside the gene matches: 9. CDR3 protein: CASSLALTDRSSYEQYF. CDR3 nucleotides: TGTGCCAGCAGCTTAGCCCTAACGGACAGGAGCTCCTACGAGCAGTACTTC.

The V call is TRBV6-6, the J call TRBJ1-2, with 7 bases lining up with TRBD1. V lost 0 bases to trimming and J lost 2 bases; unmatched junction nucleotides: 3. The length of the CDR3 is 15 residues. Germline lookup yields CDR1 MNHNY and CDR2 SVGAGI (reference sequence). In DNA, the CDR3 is TGTGCCAGCAGTTACTCCCGGGACAGAAACTATGGCTACACCTTC. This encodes CASSYSRDRNYGYTF.

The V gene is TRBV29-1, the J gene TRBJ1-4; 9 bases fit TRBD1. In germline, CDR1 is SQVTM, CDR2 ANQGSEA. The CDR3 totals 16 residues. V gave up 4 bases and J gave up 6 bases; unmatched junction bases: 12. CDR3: CSVVVPTRTGDEKLFF. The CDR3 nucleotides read TGCAGCGTTGTGGTGCCTACGAGGACAGGGGATGAAAAACTGTTTTTT.

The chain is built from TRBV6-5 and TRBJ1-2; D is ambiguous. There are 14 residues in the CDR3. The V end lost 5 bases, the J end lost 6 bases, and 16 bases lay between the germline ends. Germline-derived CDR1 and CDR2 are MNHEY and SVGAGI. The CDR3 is CASSPRPRTDGYTF. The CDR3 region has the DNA TGTGCCAGCAGTCCCCGTCCAAGGACCGATGGCTACACCTTC.

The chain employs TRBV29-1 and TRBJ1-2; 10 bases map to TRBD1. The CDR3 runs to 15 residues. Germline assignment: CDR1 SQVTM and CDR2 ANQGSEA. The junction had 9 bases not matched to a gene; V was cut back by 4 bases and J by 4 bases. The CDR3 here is CSVVPGQGIFYGYTF. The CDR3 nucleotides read TGCAGCGTTGTTCCGGGACAGGGGATTTTCTATGGCTACACCTTC.

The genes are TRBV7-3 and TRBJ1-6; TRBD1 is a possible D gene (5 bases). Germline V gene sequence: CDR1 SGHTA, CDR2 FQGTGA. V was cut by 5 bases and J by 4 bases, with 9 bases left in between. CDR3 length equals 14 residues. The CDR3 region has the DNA TGTGCCAGCAGCAGGGACTTTTATAATTCACCCCTCCACTTT. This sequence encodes CASSRDFYNSPLHF.

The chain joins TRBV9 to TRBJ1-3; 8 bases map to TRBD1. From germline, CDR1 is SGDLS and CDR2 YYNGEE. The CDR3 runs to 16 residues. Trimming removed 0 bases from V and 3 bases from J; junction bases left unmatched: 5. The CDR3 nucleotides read TGTGCCAGCAGCGTAGGAGCGACAGGGGTTGGAAACACCATATATTTT. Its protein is CASSVGATGVGNTIYF.

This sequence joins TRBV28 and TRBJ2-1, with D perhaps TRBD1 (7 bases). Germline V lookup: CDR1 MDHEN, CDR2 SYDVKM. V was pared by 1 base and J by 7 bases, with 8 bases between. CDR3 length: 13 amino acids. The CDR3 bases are TGTGCCAGCAGTTTATCAGGGGGGAATGAGCAGTTCTTC. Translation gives CASSLSGGNEQFF.

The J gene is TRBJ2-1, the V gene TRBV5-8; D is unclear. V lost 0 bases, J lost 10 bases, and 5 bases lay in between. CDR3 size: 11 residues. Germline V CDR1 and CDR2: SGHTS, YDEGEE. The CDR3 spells CASSLGGEQFF. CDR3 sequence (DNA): TGTGCCAGCAGCTTGGGCGGAGAGCAGTTCTTC.

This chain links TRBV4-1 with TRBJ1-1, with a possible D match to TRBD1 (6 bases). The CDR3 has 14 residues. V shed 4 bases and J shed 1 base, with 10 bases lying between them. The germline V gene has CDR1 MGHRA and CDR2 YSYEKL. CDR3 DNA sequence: TGCGCCAGCAGCCGAACCAGGGGGAACACTGAAGCTTTCTTT. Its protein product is CASSRTRGNTEAFF.

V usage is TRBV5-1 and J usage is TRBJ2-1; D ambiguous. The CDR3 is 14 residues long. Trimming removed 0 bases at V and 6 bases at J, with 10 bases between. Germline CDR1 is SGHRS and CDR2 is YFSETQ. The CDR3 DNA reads TGCGCCAGCAGCTTGGCGGCAGGCGTCAATGAGCAGTTCTTC. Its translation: CASSLAAGVNEQFF.

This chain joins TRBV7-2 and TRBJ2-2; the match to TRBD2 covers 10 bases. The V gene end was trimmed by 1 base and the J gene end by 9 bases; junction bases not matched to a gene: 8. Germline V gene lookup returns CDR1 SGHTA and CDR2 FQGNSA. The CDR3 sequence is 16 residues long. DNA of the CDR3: TGTGCCAGCAGCTTAGGTAGCGGGAGGAACAACCGGGAGCTGTTTTTT. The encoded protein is CASSLGSGRNNRELFF.